Shown below are 5 T cell receptor beta chains from a single sample sequenced in a study of T-cell memory formation after mild COVID-19. In TCRdb, the 5' RACE reads were re-called with MiXCR into one record per CDR3 protein. Among over 55,000 distinct CDR3 sequences, more than 9% were seen once, and the ten largest hold around 25%. The sequencing input was PBMCs or a T cell subset sorted from them (not recorded which). Receptors were obtained from a man between 18 and 29 years old who had mild COVID-19 (a few samples of this study predate the infection). Cell type and time point are not known.

The chain is built from TRBV6-2 or TRBV6-3 and TRBJ2-7; 7 bases fit TRBD2. Germline CDR1 is MNHEY and CDR2 is SVGEGT. The CDR3 length is 13 residues. The ends lost 6 bases at V and 4 bases at J; junction bases unmatched: 6. CDR3 bases: TGTGCCAGCAGATCCCCCGGGAGGTACGAGCAGTACTTC. It specifies CASRSPGRYEQYF.

This rearrangement joins TRBV7-2 to TRBJ2-3; TRBD2 agrees at 11 bases. The CDR3 spans 15 residues. Looked up from germline, CDR1 is SGHTA and CDR2 is FQGNSA. With 4 bases clipped from V and 3 bases from J, the junction kept 3 bases outside the gene matches. CDR3 sequence: CASSYSGGETDTQYF. CDR3 coding DNA: TGTGCCAGCAGCTATAGCGGGGGGGAGACAGATACGCAGTATTTT.

This clonotype has a handful of counts. The chain is built from TRBV7-2 and TRBJ1-6; 7 bases map to TRBD1. This CDR3 has 15 amino acids. CDR1 and CDR2 (germline): SGHTA, FQGNSA. The V segment lost 5 bases and the J segment 3 bases; nucleotides outside the gene matches: 4. This chain's CDR3 is CASSQTGFYNSPLHF. The CDR3 DNA sequence: TGTGCCAGCAGCCAGACAGGGTTCTATAATTCACCCCTCCACTTT.

The rearrangement uses TRBV7-2 and TRBJ2-3; 7 bases agree with TRBD2. J gave up 0 bases and V 5 bases, and 8 bases lay outside the gene matches. The CDR3 consists of 16 residues. Germline V gene sequence: CDR1 SGHTA, CDR2 FQGNSA. CDR3 coding DNA: TGTGCCAGCAGCCTCTTGGGAGGGACTAGCACAGATACGCAGTATTTT. This codes for CASSLLGGTSTDTQYF.

This clonotype was counted ten times or more. The rearrangement uses TRBV29-1 and TRBJ2-5, with D possibly TRBD1 on 5 matching bases. Trimming took off 7 bases at V and 4 bases at J, with 10 bases between the two ends. Germline CDR1 is SQVTM and CDR2 is ANQGSEA. The CDR3 is 11 residues long. The chain's CDR3 is CSASRGETQYF. CDR3 coding DNA: TGCAGCGCTTCTAGGGGAGAGACCCAGTACTTC.